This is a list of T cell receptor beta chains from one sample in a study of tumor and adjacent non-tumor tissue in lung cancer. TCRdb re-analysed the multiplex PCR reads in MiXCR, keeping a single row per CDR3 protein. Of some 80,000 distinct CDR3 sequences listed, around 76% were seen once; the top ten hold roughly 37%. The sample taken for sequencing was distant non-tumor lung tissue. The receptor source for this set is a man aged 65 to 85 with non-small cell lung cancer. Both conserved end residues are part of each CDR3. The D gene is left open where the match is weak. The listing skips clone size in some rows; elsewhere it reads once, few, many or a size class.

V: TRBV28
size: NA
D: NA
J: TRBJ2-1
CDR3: CASSLTLSDPKQFF
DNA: TGTGCCAGCAGTCTAACCCTTTCGGATCCTAAGCAGTTCTTC

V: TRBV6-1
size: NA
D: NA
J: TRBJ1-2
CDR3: CANSDPGAGYGYTF
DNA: TGTGCCAATAGTGACCCGGGGGCAGGATATGGCTACACCTTC

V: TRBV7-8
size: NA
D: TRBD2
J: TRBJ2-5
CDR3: CAPSGRVWETQYF
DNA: TGTGCCCCTAGCGGGAGGGTCTGGGAGACCCAGTACTTC

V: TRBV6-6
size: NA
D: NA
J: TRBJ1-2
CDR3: CASSPRQISRRDTF
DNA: TGTGCCAGCAGCCCTAGACAGATCTCAAGGCGCGACACCTTC

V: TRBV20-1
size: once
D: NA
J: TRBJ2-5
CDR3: CSARDLIESWETQYF
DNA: TGCAGTGCTAGAGATTTAATCGAGTCGTGGGAGACACAGTACTTC

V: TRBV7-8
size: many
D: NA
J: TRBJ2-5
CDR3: CASSPRSGPQETQYF
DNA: TGTGCCAGCAGCCCCCGGAGCGGGCCTCAAGAGACCCAGTACTTC

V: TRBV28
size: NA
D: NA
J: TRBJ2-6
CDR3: CTSSLPEGLFSGANVLTF
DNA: TGTACCAGCAGTTTACCCGAGGGGCTATTTTCTGGGGCCAACGTCCTGACTTTC

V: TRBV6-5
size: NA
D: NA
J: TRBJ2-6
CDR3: CASSSGTWGSGDNVLTF
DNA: TGTGCCAGTAGTTCCGGGACATGGGGCTCTGGGGACAACGTCCTGACTTTC

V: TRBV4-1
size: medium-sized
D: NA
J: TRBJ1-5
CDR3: CASSQAINQPQHF
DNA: TGCGCCAGCAGCCAAGCGATCAATCAGCCCCAGCATTTT

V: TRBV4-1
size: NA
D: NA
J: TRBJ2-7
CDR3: CASGRTLTGERDEQYF
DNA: TGCGCCAGCGGCCGGACACTAACGGGAGAGAGGGACGAGCAGTACTTC

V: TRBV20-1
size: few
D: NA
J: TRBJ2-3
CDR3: CSARVPGITRADTQYF
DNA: TGCAGTGCTAGAGTGCCGGGCATCACACGGGCAGATACGCAGTATTTT

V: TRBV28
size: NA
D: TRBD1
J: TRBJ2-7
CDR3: CASIGTGGYEQYF
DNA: TGTGCCAGCATCGGGACAGGGGGGTACGAGCAGTACTTC

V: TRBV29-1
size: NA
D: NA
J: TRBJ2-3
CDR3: CSVGRERQDTDTQYF
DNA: TGTAGCGTTGGCCGGGAACGTCAGGACACAGATACGCAGTATTTT

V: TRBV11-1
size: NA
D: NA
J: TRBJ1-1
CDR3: CASSLGQWDLNTEAFF
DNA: TGTGCCAGCAGCTTGGGACAATGGGACTTGAACACTGAAGCTTTCTTT

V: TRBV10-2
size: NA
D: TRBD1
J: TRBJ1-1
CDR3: CVSGEGTGKAFF
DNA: TGCGTCAGCGGTGAGGGGACAGGGAAGGCTTTCTTT

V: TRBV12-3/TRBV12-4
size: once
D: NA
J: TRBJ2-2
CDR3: CASSSPHGNVGELFF
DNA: TGTGCCAGCAGTTCCCCACATGGGAACGTCGGGGAGCTGTTTTTT